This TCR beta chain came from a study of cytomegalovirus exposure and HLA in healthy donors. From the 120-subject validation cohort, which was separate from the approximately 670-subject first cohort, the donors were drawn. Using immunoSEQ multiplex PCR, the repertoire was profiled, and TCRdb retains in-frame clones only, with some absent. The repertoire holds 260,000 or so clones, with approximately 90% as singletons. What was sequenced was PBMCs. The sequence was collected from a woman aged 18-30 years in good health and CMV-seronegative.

CDR3 DNA sequence: TGTGCCAGCAGGGAAGGGACAGGGGGTTACGAGCAGTACTTC. Translated: CASREGTGGYEQYF. The chain has TRBV5-6 and TRBJ2-7; 11 positions agree with TRBD1. Losses at the gene ends were 5 bases for V and 4 bases for J; bases not matched to a gene: 5. The germline gives CDR1 SGHDT, CDR2 YYEEEE. CDR3 size: 14 residues.